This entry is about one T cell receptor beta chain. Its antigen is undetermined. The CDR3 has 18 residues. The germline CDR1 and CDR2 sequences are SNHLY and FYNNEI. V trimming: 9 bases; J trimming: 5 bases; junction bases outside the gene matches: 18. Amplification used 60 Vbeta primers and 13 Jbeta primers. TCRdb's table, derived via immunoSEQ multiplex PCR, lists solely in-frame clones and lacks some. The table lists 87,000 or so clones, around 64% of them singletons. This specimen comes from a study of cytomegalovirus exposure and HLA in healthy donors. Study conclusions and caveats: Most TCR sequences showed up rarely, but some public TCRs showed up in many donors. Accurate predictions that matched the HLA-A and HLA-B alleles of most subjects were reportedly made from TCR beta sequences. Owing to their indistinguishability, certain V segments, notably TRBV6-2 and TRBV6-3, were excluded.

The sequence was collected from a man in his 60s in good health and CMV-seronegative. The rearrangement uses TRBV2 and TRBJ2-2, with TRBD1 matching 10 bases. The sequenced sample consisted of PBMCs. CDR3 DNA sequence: TGTGCCAGAAAACGTCTAAGGAGAGGACAGGGGGAAACCGGGGAGCTGTTTTTT. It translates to CARKRLRRGQGETGELFF.